The 29 T cell receptor beta chains below all came from one sample that was sequenced in a study of Graves' ophthalmopathy and Graves' hyperthyroidism. Amplified material comprised TCR beta CDR3 regions derived from RNA transcripts. HTBI-primed first-round RT-PCR preceded second-round multiplex PCR. Each CDR3 protein gets one entry after TCRdb re-called the multiplex PCR reads with MiXCR. The sample yields 500,000 to 700,000 distinct CDR3 sequences, approximately 21% seen once. The sequenced material came from peripheral blood. The receptors shown here come from a woman aged 18-29 years with stable Graves' hyperthyroidism. Some clones in this sample may be carry-over from other donors' samples.

This clonotype was recorded many times. The V call is TRBV7-8, the J call TRBJ1-4; weak D call: TRBD1 (6 bases). Germline V gene lookup returns CDR1 SGHVS and CDR2 FQNEAQ. V lost 2 bases to trimming and J lost 7 bases, with 11 bases between them. CDR3 length: 14 amino acids. The CDR3 spells CASSLWGAVEKLFF. DNA for the CDR3: TGTGCCAGCAGCTTATGGGGGGCAGTTGAAAAACTGTTTTTT.

V and J are TRBV6-5 and TRBJ2-7; D remains ambiguous. Germline lookup yields CDR1 MNHEY and CDR2 SVGAGI. CDR3 size: 14 residues. V was cut by 0 bases and J by 1 base, with 7 bases left in between. The CDR3 reads CASSYSAASYEQYF. The CDR3 region has the DNA TGTGCCAGCAGTTACTCGGCAGCTTCCTACGAGCAGTACTTC.

The chain combines TRBV6-1 with TRBJ1-1; TRBD1 might be the D (5 bases). V was trimmed by 7 bases and J by 1 base, leaving 16 bases between them. Germline CDR1 reads MNHNS; CDR2 reads SASEGT. The CDR3 runs to 15 residues. CDR3 nucleotides: TGTGCCAGCACGGGACCGTCCCTAACGAACACTGAAGCTTTCTTT. It is translated as CASTGPSLTNTEAFF.

This clonotype showed up just a few times. V is TRBV30 and J is TRBJ1-2; D is perhaps TRBD1 (5 bases). Germline V gene sequence: CDR1 GTSNPN, CDR2 SVGIG (reference sequence). Trimming shortened V by 4 bases and J by 4 bases, and 22 bases separated the two germline ends. The CDR3 contains 16 residues. Here the CDR3 reads CAWNPGLLLDAYGYTF. Written as DNA, the CDR3 is TGTGCCTGGAACCCAGGGTTATTGTTGGATGCCTATGGCTACACCTTC.

The table lists this clonotype with many counts. The V call is TRBV30, the J call TRBJ2-5, with 8 bases fitting TRBD2. J was trimmed by 5 bases and V by 6 bases; bases with no gene match: 8. The CDR3 is 13 amino acids. CDR1 and CDR2 (germline): GTSNPN, SVGIG (reference sequence). The CDR3 loop reads CACGTRIRETQYF. As DNA, the CDR3 is TGTGCCTGCGGGACTAGGATTAGGGAGACCCAGTACTTC.

V gene TRBV9 combines with J gene TRBJ2-7, with D uncertain. The CDR3 covers 14 residues. Looked up from germline, CDR1 is SGDLS and CDR2 is YYNGEE. V was shortened by 0 bases and J by 2 bases, with 9 bases between the two germline ends. CDR3 sequence reads: CASSVGTHTYEQYF. In nucleotides, the CDR3 is TGTGCCAGCAGCGTAGGTACACATACCTACGAGCAGTACTTC. Looking up the rest from reference TRBV9 and TRBJ2-7 gives the full variable domain: DSGVTQTPKHLITATGQRVTLRCSPRSGDLSVYWYQQSLDQGLQFLIQYYNGEERAKGNILERFSAQQFPDLHSELNLSSLELGDSALYFCASSVGTHTYEQYFGPGTRLTVT.

There are many counts of this clonotype. V usage is TRBV6-2 or TRBV6-3 and J usage is TRBJ1-2; no definite D call. Trimming left V 0 bases short and J 2 bases short, with 22 bases between. The germline CDR1 and CDR2 sequences are MNHEY and SVGEGT. This CDR3 spans 19 amino acids. The CDR3 DNA is TGTGCCAGCAGTTACTCCCCCCCCGGGATAGCTCTCGGAAACTATGGCTACACCTTC. Translation gives CASSYSPPGIALGNYGYTF.

This sequence joins TRBV13 and TRBJ1-1; 8 bases are a match to TRBD1. Germline V gene sequence: CDR1 PRHDT, CDR2 FYEKMQ (reference sequence). J lost 7 bases, V lost 5 bases, and 12 bases had no gene match. This CDR3 spans 15 amino acids. The CDR3 is CASSGLARGLDEAFF. The CDR3 nucleotides read TGTGCCAGCAGCGGGCTTGCCAGGGGGCTTGATGAAGCTTTCTTT.

This CDR3 reads CAWSVPRARGNTIYF. The CDR3 DNA follows: TGTGCCTGGAGTGTACCGAGGGCGCGGGGAAACACCATATATTTT. V and J are TRBV30 and TRBJ1-3; D remains unclear. The CDR3 is 15 residues long. Trimming shortened V by 0 bases and J by 4 bases, and 13 bases separated the two germline ends. Per germline, CDR1 GTSNPN and CDR2 SVGIG (reference sequence).

This clonotype was seen repeatedly, ten times or more. This chain links TRBV7-2 with TRBJ1-5; TRBD1 matches 8 bases. The CDR3 contains 15 residues. V dropped 6 bases and J dropped 2; count of bases not matched to a gene: 6. The V gene's germline CDR1 is SGHTA and CDR2 FQGNSA. CDR3 in amino acids: CASSNDRGGNQPQHF. The CDR3 DNA sequence: TGTGCCAGCAGTAACGACAGGGGAGGCAATCAGCCCCAGCATTTT.

Ten or more counts support this clonotype. This rearrangement joins TRBV4-2 to TRBJ2-5; TRBD2 agrees at 14 bases. The CDR3 runs 16 residues. CDR1 is LGHNA and CDR2 is YNFKEQ in the germline V gene. Losses at the gene ends were 4 bases for V and 5 bases for J; bases not matched to a gene: 6. In DNA, the CDR3 is TGTGCCAGCAGCCTGGGACTAGCGGGAGATGTGGAGACCCAGTACTTC. Translated, it gives CASSLGLAGDVETQYF.

A few counts support this clonotype. The V call is TRBV19, the J call TRBJ1-1; no clear D. Germline loops: CDR1 LNHDA, CDR2 SQIVND (reference sequence). This CDR3 spans 13 amino acids. Trimming shortened V by 9 bases and J by 1 base, and 12 bases separated the two germline ends. The chain's CDR3 is CASTLKQNTEAFF. Here the CDR3 DNA reads TGTGCCAGCACACTTAAGCAGAACACTGAAGCTTTCTTT.

This clonotype came up a few times. J is TRBJ2-2 and V is TRBV20-1, with TRBD2 as a possible D gene (6 bases). The CDR3 spans 14 residues. The V and J ends lost 3 bases and 1 base respectively, with 9 bases between them. The germline V gene has CDR1 DFQATT and CDR2 SNEGSKA (reference sequence). The CDR3 here is CSASRAGNTGELFF. The CDR3 region has the DNA TGCAGTGCTAGCAGAGCGGGGAACACCGGGGAGCTGTTTTTT.

Many counts were recorded for this clonotype. The CDR3: CATSDFGCYSNQPQHF. CDR3 DNA: TGTGCCACCAGTGATTTCGGCTGTTATAGCAATCAGCCCCAGCATTTT. The genes are TRBV24-1 and TRBJ1-5; D remains ambiguous. This CDR3 has 16 amino acids. The germline V and J ends were trimmed by 1 base and 0 bases, with 9 bases remaining between them. Germline V lookup: CDR1 KGHDR, CDR2 SFDVKD.

The V and J genes are TRBV20-1 and TRBJ1-1; no clear D. The CDR3 consists of 13 residues. Germline CDR1 reads DFQATT; CDR2 reads SNEGSKA (reference sequence). V dropped 4 bases and J dropped 3 bases, with 12 bases sitting between them. CDR3 sequence reads: CSATGPRHTEAFF. CDR3 sequence (DNA): TGCAGTGCTACAGGACCTCGGCACACTGAAGCTTTCTTT.

This chain uses TRBV12-3 or TRBV12-4 with TRBJ2-5; maybe TRBD1 (6 bases). This CDR3 contains 14 residues. V lost 3 bases and J 0 bases, leaving 8 bases between the germline ends. As DNA, the CDR3 is TGTGCCAGCAGTTTTCACAGGGACCAAGAGACCCAGTACTTC. This codes for CASSFHRDQETQYF.

This clonotype has a count of ten or more. The V gene is TRBV7-9, the J gene TRBJ1-1; D is ambiguous. Germline V gene data show CDR1 as SEHNR and CDR2 as FQNEAQ (reference sequence). The V end lost 1 base, the J end lost 6 bases, and 9 bases lay between the germline ends. This CDR3 region has 13 residues. The CDR3 protein is CASSLEGWPEAFF. As DNA, the CDR3 is TGTGCCAGCAGCTTAGAGGGTTGGCCTGAAGCTTTCTTT.

The chain carries TRBV29-1 and TRBJ2-7; TRBD2 matches 12 bases. V lost 7 bases, J lost 9 bases, and 13 bases stayed unmatched. CDR1 and CDR2 (germline): SQVTM, ANQGSEA. The CDR3 consists of 14 residues. CDR3 sequence (DNA): TGCAGCGCCTCACTAGCGGGAGGACCCGAATGGCAGTACTTC. Its protein product is CSASLAGGPEWQYF.

The chain links TRBV6-1 to TRBJ1-1, with D unresolved. Trimming took off 7 bases at V and 1 base at J, with 13 bases between the two ends. The CDR3 spans 14 residues. Germline V gene data show CDR1 as MNHNS and CDR2 as SASEGT. The CDR3: CASTPLGSNTEAFF. Here the CDR3 DNA reads TGTGCCAGCACCCCTCTAGGATCGAACACTGAAGCTTTCTTT.

As DNA, the CDR3 is TGTGCCAGCAGCTCCGGGAGCCAGCGGAATGGCTACACCTTC. Amino acids: CASSSGSQRNGYTF. This chain links TRBV6-1 with TRBJ1-2; unclear D gene. Trimming took off 6 bases at V and 6 bases at J, with 17 bases between the two ends. The germline V gene has CDR1 MNHNS and CDR2 SASEGT. This CDR3 is built from 14 residues.

At least ten counts were recorded for this clonotype. The rearrangement uses TRBV9 and TRBJ2-7; weak D call: TRBD2 (5 bases). The CDR3 runs 14 residues. Germline CDR1 is SGDLS and CDR2 is YYNGEE. V dropped 0 bases and J dropped 2 bases, with 9 bases sitting between them. This CDR3 is CASSVVGDAYEQYF. In DNA, the CDR3 is TGTGCCAGCAGCGTAGTCGGGGATGCCTACGAGCAGTACTTC.

The chain uses TRBV20-1 and TRBJ2-7, with 8 bases matching TRBD2. Per germline, CDR1 DFQATT and CDR2 SNEGSKA (reference sequence). CDR3 length: 16 amino acids. The J segment lost 4 bases and the V segment lost 0 bases, leaving 11 bases of the junction unmatched. The CDR3 protein is CSARDSERELGYEQYF. The DNA of the CDR3 is TGCAGTGCTAGAGATAGCGAGCGGGAGCTTGGGTACGAGCAGTACTTC.

This clonotype came up many times. The CDR3 spells CASSLSGTGGRKTQYF. DNA for the CDR3: TGTGCCAGCAGCTTAAGCGGGACAGGGGGCAGGAAGACCCAGTACTTC. The chain combines TRBV7-2 with TRBJ2-5; TRBD1 agrees at 12 bases. J was trimmed by 6 bases and V by 2 bases; bases with no gene match: 7. Germline V gene data show CDR1 as SGHTA and CDR2 as FQGNSA. The CDR3 runs to 16 residues.

The chain combines TRBV9 with TRBJ2-3; TRBD2 aligns across 8 bases. The CDR3 sequence is 12 residues long. Per germline, CDR1 SGDLS and CDR2 YYNGEE. The V and J ends lost 3 bases and 6 bases, in that order; junction bases with no gene match: 0. The CDR3 DNA follows: TGTGCCAGCAGCGCTAGCGGGGATACGCAGTATTTT. Its translation is CASSASGDTQYF. The variable domain in full, with the rest retrieved from reference TRBV9 and TRBJ2-3, is DSGVTQTPKHLITATGQRVTLRCSPRSGDLSVYWYQQSLDQGLQFLIQYYNGEERAKGNILERFSAQQFPDLHSELNLSSLELGDSALYFCASSASGDTQYFGPGTRLTVL.

In this sample, this clonotype turned up many times. DNA of the CDR3: TGTGCCAGCAAGAGGATGAATGGGAACACTGAAGCTTTCTTT. It is translated as CASKRMNGNTEAFF. The V and J genes are TRBV6-1 and TRBJ1-1, with D uncertain. The V end was cut by 7 bases, the J end by 1 base, with 13 bases between. Germline V CDR1 and CDR2: MNHNS, SASEGT. This CDR3 region has 14 residues.

The chain has TRBV6-2 or TRBV6-3 and TRBJ2-7; either TRBD1 or TRBD2 may fit D (5 bases each). CDR3 length equals 14 residues. V was pared by 2 bases and J by 6 bases, with 14 bases between. Germline CDR1 MNHEY, CDR2 SVGEGT. CDR3 protein: CASSYGTEGSEQYF. Written as DNA, the CDR3 is TGTGCCAGCAGTTACGGGACCGAGGGGAGCGAGCAGTACTTC.

This clonotype was detected only a few times. V is TRBV12-3 or TRBV12-4 and J is TRBJ1-1; no definite D call. V lost 5 bases and J lost 5, with 24 bases in between. The CDR3 is 17 amino acids. CDR3 amino acids: CASSPQEWGLSGTEAFF. Written as DNA, the CDR3 is TGTGCCAGCAGTCCCCAGGAATGGGGATTGAGTGGTACTGAAGCTTTCTTT.

Comment on this clonotype: Being one base from a much bigger clone, this may be a read error. No conserved phenylalanine or tryptophan ends this CDR3, so it is likely a read error. The DNA is left out, because the CDR3 cannot be placed on it with certainty; the CDR3 is given as TCRdb lists it. The chain employs TRBV7-2 and TRBJ2-7; the table names TRBD1, a call not compared with the DNA. The CDR3 has 15 amino acids, counting both end residues. Germline assignment: CDR1 SGHTA and CDR2 FQGNSA. The CDR3 reads CASSLGQGRLDEQCL.

The chain uses TRBV7-3 and TRBJ2-7; TRBD1 might be the D (6 bases). V was trimmed by 5 bases and J by 3 bases, leaving 23 bases between them. CDR1 is SGHTA, CDR2 FQGTGA, per germline. This CDR3 region has 17 residues. Written as DNA, the CDR3 is TGTGCCAGCAGCCACACAACAGACAGGCCATATGTCTACGAGCAGTACTTC. This codes for CASSHTTDRPYVYEQYF.